The sequence of this T cell receptor (beta chain) was determined in a study of blood T cell repertoires in COVID-19. Looking at the study overall: In each case, the material was cDNA or gDNA derived from T cells, B-cell-depleted T cells, or PBMCs.

Profiled with immunoSEQ multiplex PCR; TCRdb holds only in-frame clones, not every one. This sample has 350,000 to 450,000 clones, with approximately 89% found just once. This clone was observed a single time. Germline V CDR1 and CDR2: SGHDN, FVKESK. CDR3 length: 17 amino acids. J gave up 0 bases and V 6 bases, and 13 bases lay outside the gene matches. This sequence joins TRBV14 and TRBJ1-1, with TRBD1 matching over 7 bases. Sequenced input: PBMCs or T cells enriched from blood (not recorded which). This clonotype originated in a woman aged 25 to 39 who had recovered from COVID-19. CDR3 DNA sequence: TGTGCCAGCAGAAGGATCGACAGGGATGCTTTGAACACTGAAGCTTTCTTT. Residues: CASRRIDRDALNTEAFF.